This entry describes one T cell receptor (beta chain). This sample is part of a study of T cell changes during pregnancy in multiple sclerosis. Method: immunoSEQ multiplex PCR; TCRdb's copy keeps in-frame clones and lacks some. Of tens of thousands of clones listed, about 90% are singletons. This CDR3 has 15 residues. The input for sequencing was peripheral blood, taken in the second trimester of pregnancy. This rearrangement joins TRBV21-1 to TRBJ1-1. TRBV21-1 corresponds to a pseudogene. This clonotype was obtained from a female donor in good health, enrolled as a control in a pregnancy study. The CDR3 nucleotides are TGTGCCAGCAGCAAAGGGGAGGCCATGAACACTGAAGCTTTCTTT. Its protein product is CASSKGEAMNTEAFF.